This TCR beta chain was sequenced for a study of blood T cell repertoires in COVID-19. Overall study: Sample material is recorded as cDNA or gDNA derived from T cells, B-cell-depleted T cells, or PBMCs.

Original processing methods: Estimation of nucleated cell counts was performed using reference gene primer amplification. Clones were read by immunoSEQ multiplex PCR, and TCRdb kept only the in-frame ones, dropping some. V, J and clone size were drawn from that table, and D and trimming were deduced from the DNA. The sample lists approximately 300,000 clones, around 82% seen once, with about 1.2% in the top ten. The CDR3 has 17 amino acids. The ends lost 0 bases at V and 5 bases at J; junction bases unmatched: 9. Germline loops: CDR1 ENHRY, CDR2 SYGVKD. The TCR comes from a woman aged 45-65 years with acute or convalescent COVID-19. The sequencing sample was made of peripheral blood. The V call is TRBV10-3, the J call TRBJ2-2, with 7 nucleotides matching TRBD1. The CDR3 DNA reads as TGTGCCATCAGTGAGTCAAGGGTACAACAGGGGACCGGGGAGCTGTTTTTT. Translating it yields CAISESRVQQGTGELFF.